These 32 T cell receptor beta chains were all obtained from the same sample, sequenced in a study of OX40 agonist ivuxolimab in advanced cancers. The library was produced with the immunoSEQ multiplex PCR assay. The source is immuneACCESS, and TCRdb retained only in-frame sequences with V and J called. Part of the clones is not carried over; for the studies checked, unresolved V genes explain less than half of this, and the remainder is unexplained. For this sample the table gives around 20,000 clones, of which 74% were detected only once. The top ten constitute more than 25% of the sample. The sample here was CD4+ or CD8+ T cells sorted from blood, taken in a trial of the OX40 agonist ivuxolimab. The origin of the receptors is an adult with an advanced solid tumor such as melanoma, head and neck, liver or kidney cancer.

This sequence joins TRBV7-3 and TRBJ2-5; D is unclear. The germline V and J ends were trimmed by 5 bases and 1 base, with 8 bases remaining between them. The germline CDR1 and CDR2 sequences are SGHTA and FQGTGA. The CDR3 length is 13 residues. The CDR3 sequence: CASSPTTQETQYF. DNA of the CDR3: TGTGCCAGCAGCCCTACGACCCAAGAGACCCAGTACTTC.

This chain connects TRBV27 to TRBJ2-3, with D uncertain. V lost 0 bases to trimming and J lost 3 bases, with 16 bases between them. The CDR3 extends over 17 amino acids. Germline V gives CDR1 MNHEY, CDR2 SMNVEV (reference sequence). The CDR3 DNA is TGTGCCAGCAGTTTATCTCAACCAGCGTCCGGTACAGATACGCAGTATTTT. Translation: CASSLSQPASGTDTQYF.

A word on this clone: The junction departs from the called germline gene at one end, perhaps through a read error. This chain uses TRBV29-1 with TRBJ2-2; TRBD2 agrees at 13 bases. The germline V gene has CDR1 SQVTM and CDR2 ANQGSEA. This CDR3 region has 16 residues. DNA for the CDR3: TGCAGCGTTGAACTCGGGACTAGCGGGAACCCCGGGGAGCTGTTTTTT. Translated, it gives CSVELGTSGNPGELFF.

The chain employs TRBV28 and TRBJ2-7; D is uncertain. The CDR3 totals 13 residues. Germline lookup yields CDR1 MDHEN and CDR2 SYDVKM. V dropped 3 bases and J dropped 5 bases, with 11 bases sitting between them. The DNA for the CDR3 is TGTGCCAGCAGTTTTGGTGGGCCGGACGAGCAGTACTTC. Its protein product is CASSFGGPDEQYF.

The chain recombines TRBV5-1 with TRBJ2-3; D is unresolved. There are 15 residues in the CDR3. Germline V gene sequence: CDR1 SGHRS, CDR2 YFSETQ. Trimming took off 0 bases at V and 4 bases at J, with 12 bases between the two ends. This chain's CDR3 is CASSLEVDGPDTQYF. The CDR3 DNA follows: TGCGCCAGCAGCTTGGAGGTGGATGGACCAGATACGCAGTATTTT.

The rearrangement uses TRBV6-5 and TRBJ2-5; unclear D gene. Trimming took off 4 bases at V and 0 bases at J, with 3 bases between the two ends. The CDR3 covers 12 residues. CDR1 is MNHEY, CDR2 SVGAGI, per germline. The CDR3 is CASSLDQETQYF. The CDR3 DNA follows: TGTGCCAGCAGTTTGGACCAAGAGACCCAGTACTTC.

This chain links TRBV2 with TRBJ2-5; D is perhaps TRBD1 (6 bases). The V gene's germline CDR1 is SNHLY and CDR2 FYNNEI. Deletions cut 4 bases from V and 3 bases from J, with 18 bases between. This CDR3 has 16 residues. The CDR3 bases are TGTGCCAGCAGTGGTATTGTAGGGACAACCAAAGAGACCCAGTACTTC. Amino acid sequence: CASSGIVGTTKETQYF.

The genes are TRBV19 and TRBJ1-2; possibly TRBD1 for D (5 bases). CDR1 and CDR2 from the germline V gene are LNHDA and SQIVND (reference sequence). Trimming took off 0 bases at V and 6 bases at J, with 8 bases between the two ends. The CDR3 contains 13 residues. DNA for the CDR3: TGTGCCAGTAGTATAGACCACAGGAATGGCTACACCTTC. Protein sequence: CASSIDHRNGYTF.

This clone appeared once. The chain has TRBV4-3 and TRBJ1-2; 7 bases fit TRBD1. With 0 bases clipped from V and 6 bases from J, the junction kept 13 bases outside the gene matches. The CDR3 has 17 residues. In germline, CDR1 is LGHNA, CDR2 YSLEER. The CDR3 here is CASSQDRSSGGRDGYTF. CDR3 in DNA: TGCGCCAGCAGCCAAGATAGGTCCTCAGGGGGACGGGATGGCTACACCTTC.

This clone was counted between two and nine times. CDR3 coding DNA: TGTGCCAGCAGTCCCACGACCGATCAGCCCCAGCATTTT. This sequence encodes CASSPTTDQPQHF. V is TRBV27 and J is TRBJ1-5; D is ambiguous. CDR1 is MNHEY, CDR2 SMNVEV, per germline (reference sequence). The CDR3 extends over 13 amino acids. The V end lost 5 bases, the J end lost 5 bases, and 10 bases lay between the germline ends.

The CDR3 is CASSVDRPYSGNTIYF. CDR3 nucleotide sequence: TGTGCCAGTAGTGTCGACAGGCCTTACTCTGGAAACACCATATATTTT. The chain is built from TRBV19 and TRBJ1-3; possibly TRBD1 for D (6 bases). CDR1 LNHDA and CDR2 SQIVND come from the germline V gene (reference sequence). The V end was cut by 5 bases, the J end by 0 bases, with 14 bases between. The CDR3 totals 16 residues.

The chain uses TRBV7-6 and TRBJ2-7, with 10 bases lining up with TRBD1. The CDR3 extends over 14 amino acids. CDR1 SGHVS and CDR2 FNYEAQ come from the germline V gene. J was trimmed by 5 bases and V by 3 bases; bases with no gene match: 4. CDR3 in DNA: TGTGCCAGCAGCTTGACAGGGGGCTGGGACGAGCAGTACTTC. Its translation is CASSLTGGWDEQYF.

This chain joins TRBV4-1 and TRBJ2-3; the D call may be TRBD1 or TRBD2 (5 bases each). Trimming pared 0 bases from V and 2 bases from J, leaving 12 bases between. Germline V gives CDR1 MGHRA, CDR2 YSYEKL. The CDR3 runs to 16 residues. The CDR3 loop reads CASSQDGTGYTDTQYF. DNA for the CDR3: TGCGCCAGCAGCCAAGACGGGACGGGATACACAGATACGCAGTATTTT.

The chain joins TRBV5-4 to TRBJ2-7; D call uncertain. Germline V gene data show CDR1 as SGHNT and CDR2 as YYREEE (reference sequence). V lost 0 bases and J lost 1, with 11 bases in between. The CDR3 covers 15 residues. In nucleotides, the CDR3 is TGTGCCAGCAGCTTGGAGGTCGGCAGGTCCTACGAGCAGTACTTC. Translated: CASSLEVGRSYEQYF. The full variable domain, completed using reference TRBV5-4 and TRBJ2-7, is ETGVTQSPTHLIKTRGQQVTLRCSSQSGHNTVSWYQQALGQGPQFIFQYYREEENGRGNFPPRFSGLQFPNYSSELNVNALELDDSALYLCASSLEVGRSYEQYFGPGTRLTVT.

The chain employs TRBV14 and TRBJ2-1; D is unclear. CDR3 length equals 15 residues. Germline V gene data show CDR1 as SGHDN and CDR2 as FVKESK. V was pared by 4 bases and J by 1 base, with 11 bases between. Written as DNA, the CDR3 is TGTGCCAGCAGCCCCCGAGTAGGGTCCTACAATGAGCAGTTCTTC. Translation gives CASSPRVGSYNEQFF.

The V call is TRBV5-6, the J call TRBJ1-2; unclear D gene. Germline V gene lookup returns CDR1 SGHDT and CDR2 YYEEEE. V shed 5 bases and J shed 7 bases, with 9 bases lying between them. CDR3 length: 11 amino acids. In DNA form, the CDR3 reads TGTGCCAGCAGTTCGGTCGGTGGCTACACCTTC. It is translated as CASSSVGGYTF.

The chain is built from TRBV10-2 and TRBJ2-7; D tentatively reads TRBD1 or TRBD2 (5 bases each). Germline V lookup: CDR1 WSHSY, CDR2 SAAADI. Trimming stripped 8 bases from V and 2 bases from J, with 16 bases between. The CDR3 consists of 14 residues. The CDR3 DNA reads as TGCGCCAGCGGGGACGGGGTTCCACCCTACGAGCAGTACTTC. It codes for CASGDGVPPYEQYF.

The rearrangement joins TRBV6-5 to TRBJ1-2, with TRBD1 as a possible D gene (5 bases). This CDR3 has 13 amino acids. Germline lookup yields CDR1 MNHEY and CDR2 SVGAGI. The V and J ends lost 5 bases and 6 bases respectively, with 13 bases between them. The CDR3 region is CASSERGSNGYTF. CDR3 nucleotide sequence: TGTGCCAGCAGTGAACGGGGGTCGAATGGCTACACCTTC.

J is TRBJ2-2 and V is TRBV29-1; weak D call: TRBD1 (6 bases). Germline CDR1 reads SQVTM; CDR2 reads ANQGSEA. Trimming shortened V by 7 bases and J by 0 bases, and 9 bases separated the two germline ends. The CDR3 length is 13 residues. CDR3 protein: CSGTGPNTGELFF. Written as DNA, the CDR3 is TGCAGCGGCACAGGGCCGAACACCGGGGAGCTGTTTTTT.

J is TRBJ2-1 and V is TRBV19; perhaps D is TRBD1 or TRBD2 (5 bases each). Germline V lookup: CDR1 LNHDA, CDR2 SQIVND (reference sequence). V lost 5 bases, J lost 7 bases, and 12 bases lay in between. The CDR3 is 13 residues long. The CDR3 DNA reads TGTGCCAGTAGTCGGGACCGCTTTAATGAGCAGTTCTTC. Protein product: CASSRDRFNEQFF. Variable domain in full (rest from reference TRBV19 and TRBJ2-1): DGGITQSPKYLFRKEGQNVTLSCEQNLNHDAMYWYRQDPGQGLRLIYYSQIVNDFQKGDIAEGYSVSREKKESFPLTVTSAQKNPTAFYLCASSRDRFNEQFFGPGTRLTVL.

The genes are TRBV7-9 and TRBJ1-2; 7 bases align to TRBD1. The CDR3 is 16 amino acids. The germline gives CDR1 SEHNR, CDR2 FQNEAQ (reference sequence). V lost 1 base, J lost 4 bases, and 9 bases stayed unmatched. The CDR3, as DNA: TGTGCCAGCAGCTTAGATGGGGACAGCCTCGGCTATGGCTACACCTTC. The encoded protein is CASSLDGDSLGYGYTF.

With respect to this clone: Germline is not matched at one junction end, which may reflect a read error. The chain uses TRBV4-1 and TRBJ1-1; possible D gene TRBD1, 5 bases. Germline loops: CDR1 MGHRA, CDR2 YSYEKL. This CDR3 has 15 amino acids. In DNA form, the CDR3 reads TGCGCCAGCAGCCAAGTAGCTTCCCAGGGTACTGAGGCTTTCTTT. It is translated as CASSQVASQGTEAFF.

This chain links TRBV19 with TRBJ2-5; possible D gene TRBD1, 6 bases. CDR1 and CDR2 (germline): LNHDA, SQIVND (reference sequence). The V end was cut by 9 bases, the J end by 4 bases, with 21 bases between. The CDR3 contains 15 residues. The CDR3 DNA is TGTGCCAGCGCTCTGGTATCAGGGGACGGAGAGACCCAGTACTTC. This sequence encodes CASALVSGDGETQYF.

The chain has TRBV10-3 and TRBJ2-7; D is possibly TRBD1 or TRBD2 (5 bases each). Germline CDR1 is ENHRY and CDR2 is SYGVKD. This CDR3 has 14 residues. The ends were cut back, 4 bases at V and 3 bases at J, with 13 bases in the middle. CDR3 sequence reads: CAISGTGTIYEQYF. DNA for the CDR3: TGTGCCATCAGTGGTACCGGGACCATCTACGAGCAGTACTTC.

This clone was observed a single time. The chain employs TRBV13 and TRBJ2-1, with 7 bases lining up with TRBD2. Germline V CDR1 and CDR2: PRHDT, FYEKMQ (reference sequence). This CDR3 comprises 15 residues. After removal of 5 bases from V and 2 bases from J, the junction contained 6 bases not matched to a gene. CDR3 residues: CASSPGRVAYNEQFF. The CDR3 region has the DNA TGTGCCAGCAGCCCAGGGAGGGTGGCCTACAATGAGCAGTTCTTC.

The chain employs TRBV9 and TRBJ2-7; a possible D gene is TRBD2 (5 bases). The CDR3 covers 14 residues. V gave up 0 bases and J gave up 4 bases, with 11 bases separating them. Germline V gene sequence: CDR1 SGDLS, CDR2 YYNGEE. CDR3: CASSVGEIGYEQYF. As DNA, the CDR3 is TGTGCCAGCAGCGTAGGGGAGATTGGGTACGAGCAGTACTTC.

The chain has TRBV5-4 and TRBJ1-1, with 8 bases that match TRBD1. Germline V gives CDR1 SGHNT, CDR2 YYREEE (reference sequence). This CDR3 contains 13 residues. The V segment lost 4 bases and the J segment 5 bases; nucleotides outside the gene matches: 4. The CDR3 coding sequence is TGTGCCAGCAGCAGCAGGGGGCTTACTGAAGCTTTCTTT. This sequence encodes CASSSRGLTEAFF. The full variable domain, its missing parts supplied by reference TRBV5-4 and TRBJ1-1, is ETGVTQSPTHLIKTRGQQVTLRCSSQSGHNTVSWYQQALGQGPQFIFQYYREEENGRGNFPPRFSGLQFPNYSSELNVNALELDDSALYLCASSSRGLTEAFFGQGTRLTVV.

Here the CDR3 reads CASSPGTDEQYF. CDR3 coding DNA: TGTGCCAGCAGCCCCGGGACAGACGAGCAGTACTTC. This chain connects TRBV7-9 to TRBJ2-5; 7 nucleotides line up with TRBD1. Near its end, the DNA agrees better with TRBJ2-7, so the J call may be wrong. Germline V gene data show CDR1 as SEHNR and CDR2 as FQNEAQ (reference sequence). This CDR3 contains 12 residues.

V gene TRBV7-2 combines with J gene TRBJ2-7; D is ambiguous. Germline V gene lookup returns CDR1 SGHTA and CDR2 FQGNSA. Trimming removed 3 bases at V and 0 bases at J, with 6 bases between. The CDR3 has 13 residues. CDR3 region: CASSFTSSYEQYF. CDR3 nucleotide sequence: TGTGCCAGCAGCTTTACCAGCTCCTACGAGCAGTACTTC.

The rearrangement joins TRBV9 to TRBJ1-5, with 12 bases identical to TRBD1. V shed 0 bases, J shed 5 bases, and the junction held 3 bases outside the gene matches. This CDR3 contains 16 residues. CDR1 is SGDLS, CDR2 YYNGEE, per germline. Here the CDR3 DNA reads TGTGCCAGCAGCGTAGGGGGACAGGGGGCCGATCAGCCCCAGCATTTT. It translates to CASSVGGQGADQPQHF.

This chain connects TRBV6-5 to TRBJ2-5; D not resolved. There are 11 residues in the CDR3. Germline values: CDR1 MNHEY, CDR2 SVGAGI. Trimming took 2 bases from V and 5 from J, leaving 3 bases between them. Here the CDR3 reads CASSYGETQYF. For the CDR3, the DNA is TGTGCCAGCAGTTACGGGGAGACCCAGTACTTC.

The rearrangement joins TRBV9 to TRBJ2-1; TRBD2 matches 7 bases. The V gene's germline CDR1 is SGDLS and CDR2 YYNGEE. This CDR3 spans 15 amino acids. The trim removed 0 bases at V and 5 bases at J, leaving 5 bases unmatched. This CDR3 reads CASSVELAYNNEQFF. The CDR3 DNA is TGTGCCAGCAGCGTAGAACTAGCGTATAACAATGAGCAGTTCTTC.